Each of the 14 T cell receptor beta chains below was sequenced from the same sample in a study of blood T cell repertoires in COVID-19. Sequenced by immunoSEQ multiplex PCR; TCRdb stores in-frame clones only, minus some. The sample lists 85,000 to 120,000 clones, approximately 92% occurring once. The sequenced sample consisted of peripheral blood. The receptors shown here come from a woman between 45 and 65 years old with COVID-19, enrolled during active disease.

This clone is classed as medium-sized. CDR3 in DNA: TGTGCCAGTAGTGTATTAGAGAACACTGAAGCTTTCTTT. It codes for CASSVLENTEAFF. The V and J genes are TRBV19 and TRBJ1-1; no clear D gene. V lost 5 bases, J lost 1 base, and 8 bases lay in between. The CDR3 spans 13 residues. CDR1 is LNHDA and CDR2 is SQIVND in the germline V gene (reference sequence).

In this sample, this clone turned up a few times. In nucleotides, the CDR3 is TGTGCCAGCAGCCCGGGGAGGGGAATCGGCTACACCTTC. Encoded protein: CASSPGRGIGYTF. The genes are TRBV7-3 and TRBJ1-2; possible D gene TRBD1, 5 bases. Germline V CDR1 and CDR2: SGHTA, FQGTGA. V lost 5 bases to trimming and J lost 8 bases, with 15 bases between them. The CDR3 sequence is 13 residues long.

The chain carries TRBV7-9 and TRBJ1-2; TRBD1 matches 9 bases. V shed 8 bases, J shed 5 bases, and the junction held 18 bases outside the gene matches. The CDR3 covers 17 residues. CDR1 SEHNR and CDR2 FQNEAQ come from the germline V gene (reference sequence). The CDR3: CASSPFPGQGVYYGYTF. The CDR3, as DNA: TGTGCCAGCTCCCCCTTTCCGGGACAGGGCGTCTATTATGGCTACACCTTC.

The V and J genes are TRBV5-1 and TRBJ2-1, with 11 bases aligning to TRBD2. CDR3 size: 16 residues. Losses at the gene ends were 4 bases for V and 4 bases for J; bases not matched to a gene: 7. Germline values: CDR1 SGHRS, CDR2 YFSETQ. The CDR3 DNA follows: TGCGCCAGCAGCCCTTCCCCTAGCGGGGGGTACAATGAGCAGTTCTTC. Translation: CASSPSPSGGYNEQFF.

V is TRBV10-3 and J is TRBJ1-2; 10 bases agree with TRBD1. The CDR3 spans 13 residues. V gave up 6 bases and J gave up 8 bases; unmatched junction bases: 6. Germline V gene data show CDR1 as ENHRY and CDR2 as SYGVKD. The CDR3: CAISGGQGRGYTF. The CDR3 nucleotides are TGTGCCATCAGCGGGGGACAGGGGAGAGGCTACACCTTC.

V gene TRBV29-1 combines with J gene TRBJ1-3; D is undetermined. Germline V gives CDR1 SQVTM, CDR2 ANQGSEA. CDR3 length: 12 residues. V was trimmed by 4 bases and J by 2 bases, leaving 6 bases between them. The CDR3 reads CSVGLTGNTIYF. In DNA form, the CDR3 reads TGCAGCGTTGGCCTAACTGGAAACACCATATATTTT.

This chain uses TRBV5-3 with TRBJ2-6; D is possibly TRBD1 (6 bases). TRBV5-3 is given ORF status, its function remaining uncertain. The CDR3 consists of 18 residues. The V end was cut by 2 bases, the J end by 4 bases, with 19 bases between. Here the CDR3 reads CARSFVPDRSPGANVLTF. The DNA of the CDR3 is TGTGCCAGAAGCTTCGTCCCGGACAGATCACCCGGGGCCAACGTCCTGACTTTC.

There are a few counts of this clone. The chain has TRBV7-2 and TRBJ1-6, with D tentatively TRBD1 (6 bases). This CDR3 region has 16 residues. Germline lookup yields CDR1 SGHTA and CDR2 FQGNSA. Trimming stripped 1 base from V and 6 bases from J, with 13 bases between. CDR3 sequence reads: CASSLGFGQSNSPLHF. CDR3 in DNA: TGTGCCAGCAGCTTAGGGTTCGGACAGTCTAATTCACCCCTCCACTTT.

The chain links TRBV29-1 to TRBJ1-1; D possibly corresponds to TRBD1 (6 bases). This CDR3 comprises 14 residues. Trimming left V 4 bases short and J 1 base short, with 13 bases between. Germline V gives CDR1 SQVTM, CDR2 ANQGSEA. The CDR3: CSVATGLQNTEAFF. CDR3 DNA: TGCAGCGTTGCCACAGGGTTGCAGAACACTGAAGCTTTCTTT.

The CDR3 loop is CSSLGGQYTQYF. Written as DNA, the CDR3 is TGCAGCTCCTTGGGGGGACAGTATACGCAGTATTTT. The gene calls are TRBV29-1 and TRBJ2-3, with TRBD1 as a possible D gene (7 bases). The germline CDR1 and CDR2 sequences are SQVTM and ANQGSEA. V was trimmed by 8 bases and J by 7 bases, leaving 16 bases between them. The CDR3 runs 12 residues.

The V gene is TRBV29-1, the J gene TRBJ1-1, with 7 bases identical to TRBD1. The CDR3 sequence is 14 residues long. From germline, CDR1 is SQVTM and CDR2 ANQGSEA. J gave up 3 bases and V 1 base, and 5 bases lay outside the gene matches. As DNA, the CDR3 is TGCAGCGTTGAAGGGGACAGAGGGTACACTGAAGCTTTCTTT. Residues: CSVEGDRGYTEAFF.

The CDR3 DNA sequence: TGTGCCAGCAGTTCACAGGGATGGGGTAATTCACCCCTCCACTTT. Translated, it gives CASSSQGWGNSPLHF. The genes are TRBV28 and TRBJ1-6; possible D gene TRBD1, 6 bases. The V gene lost 4 bases and the J gene lost 6 bases, with 13 bases spanning the gap. This CDR3 is 15 amino acids long. The V gene's germline CDR1 is MDHEN and CDR2 SYDVKM.

This chain links TRBV5-4 with TRBJ1-1; the D is unclear. This CDR3 has 15 residues. The V gene's germline CDR1 is SGHNT and CDR2 YYREEE (reference sequence). V dropped 0 bases and J dropped 5 bases, with 14 bases sitting between them. In DNA, the CDR3 is TGTGCCAGCAGCTTGGCCGATCCGGGATTAACTGAAGCTTTCTTT. It specifies CASSLADPGLTEAFF.

The CDR3 spells CAISESPDTQYF. CDR3 DNA sequence: TGTGCCATCAGTGAAAGCCCAGATACGCAGTATTTT. The genes are TRBV10-3 and TRBJ2-3; D is unresolved. CDR3 length equals 12 residues. Germline V gene lookup returns CDR1 ENHRY and CDR2 SYGVKD. V gave up 3 bases and J gave up 4 bases, with 5 bases separating them.